This entry concerns a single TCR beta chain. The use of a sample-barcoded 5' primer and a J-beta primer mix characterized a second PCR of roughly 6 to 11 cycles. TCRdb reprocessed the 5' RACE reads via MiXCR and lists one record per CDR3 protein. The table lists roughly 1.9 million distinct CDR3 sequences, about 39% of them singletons. The data stem from a study of blood T cells in healthy people across ages. This sequence was found in a human donor in good health. Sequenced input: blood.

CDR3 amino acids: CASSDTQGNTEAFF. Written as DNA, the CDR3 is TGTGCCAGCAGTGACACCCAGGGGAACACTGAAGCTTTCTTT. The chain links TRBV6-1 to TRBJ1-1; the D gene is possibly TRBD1 (5 bases). Germline CDR1 and CDR2: MNHNS and SASEGT. This CDR3 is 14 amino acids long. The V end lost 3 bases, the J end lost 1 base, and 9 bases lay between the germline ends.